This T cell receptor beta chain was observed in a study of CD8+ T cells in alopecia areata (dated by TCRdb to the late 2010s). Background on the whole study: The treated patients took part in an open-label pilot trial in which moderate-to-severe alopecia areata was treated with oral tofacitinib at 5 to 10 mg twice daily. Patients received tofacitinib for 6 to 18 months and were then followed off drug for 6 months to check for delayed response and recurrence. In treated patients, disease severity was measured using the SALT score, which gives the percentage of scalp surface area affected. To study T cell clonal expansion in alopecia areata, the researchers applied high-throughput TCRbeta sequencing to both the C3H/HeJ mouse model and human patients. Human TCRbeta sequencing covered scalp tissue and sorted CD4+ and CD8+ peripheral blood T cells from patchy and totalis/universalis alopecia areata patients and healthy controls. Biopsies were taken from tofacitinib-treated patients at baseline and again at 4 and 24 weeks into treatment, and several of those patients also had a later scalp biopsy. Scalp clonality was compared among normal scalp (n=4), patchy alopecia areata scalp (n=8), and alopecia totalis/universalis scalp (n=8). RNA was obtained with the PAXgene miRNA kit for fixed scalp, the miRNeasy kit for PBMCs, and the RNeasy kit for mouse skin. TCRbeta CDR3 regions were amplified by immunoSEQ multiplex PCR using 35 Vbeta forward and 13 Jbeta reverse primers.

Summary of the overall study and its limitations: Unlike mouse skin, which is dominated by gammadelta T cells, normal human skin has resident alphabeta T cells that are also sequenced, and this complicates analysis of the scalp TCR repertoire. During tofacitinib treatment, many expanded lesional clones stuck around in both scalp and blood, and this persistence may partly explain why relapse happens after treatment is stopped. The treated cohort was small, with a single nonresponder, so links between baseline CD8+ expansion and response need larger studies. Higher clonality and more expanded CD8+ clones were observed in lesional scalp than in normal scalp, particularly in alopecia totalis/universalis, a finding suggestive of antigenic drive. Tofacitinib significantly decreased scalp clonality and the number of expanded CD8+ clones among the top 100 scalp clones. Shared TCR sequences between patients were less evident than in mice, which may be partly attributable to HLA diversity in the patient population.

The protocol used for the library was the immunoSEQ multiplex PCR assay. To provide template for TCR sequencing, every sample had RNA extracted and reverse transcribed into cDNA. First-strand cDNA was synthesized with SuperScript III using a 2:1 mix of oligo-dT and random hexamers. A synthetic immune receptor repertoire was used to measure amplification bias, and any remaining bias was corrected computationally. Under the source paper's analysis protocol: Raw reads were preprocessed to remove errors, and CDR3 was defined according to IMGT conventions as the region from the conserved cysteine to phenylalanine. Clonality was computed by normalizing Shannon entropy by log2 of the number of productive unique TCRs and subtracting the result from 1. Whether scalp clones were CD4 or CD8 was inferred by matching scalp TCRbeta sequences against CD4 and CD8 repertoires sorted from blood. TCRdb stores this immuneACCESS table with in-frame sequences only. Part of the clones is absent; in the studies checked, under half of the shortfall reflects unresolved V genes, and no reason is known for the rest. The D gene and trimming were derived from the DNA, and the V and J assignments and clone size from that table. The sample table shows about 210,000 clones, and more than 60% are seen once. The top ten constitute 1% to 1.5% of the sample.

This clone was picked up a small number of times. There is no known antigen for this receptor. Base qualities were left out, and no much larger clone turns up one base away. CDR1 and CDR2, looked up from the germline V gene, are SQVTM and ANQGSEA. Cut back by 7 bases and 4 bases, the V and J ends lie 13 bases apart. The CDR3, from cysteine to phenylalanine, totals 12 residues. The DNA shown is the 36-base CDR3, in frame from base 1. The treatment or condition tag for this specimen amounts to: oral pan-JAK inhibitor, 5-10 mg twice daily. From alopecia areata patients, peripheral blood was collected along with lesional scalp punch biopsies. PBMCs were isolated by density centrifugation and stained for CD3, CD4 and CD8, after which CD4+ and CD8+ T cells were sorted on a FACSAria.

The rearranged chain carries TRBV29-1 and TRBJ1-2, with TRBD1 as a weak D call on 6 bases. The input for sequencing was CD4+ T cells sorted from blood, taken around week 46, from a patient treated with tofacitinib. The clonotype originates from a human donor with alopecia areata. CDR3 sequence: CSAVGDIYGYTF. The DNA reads TGCAGCGCCGTTGGGGACATCTATGGCTACACCTTC.